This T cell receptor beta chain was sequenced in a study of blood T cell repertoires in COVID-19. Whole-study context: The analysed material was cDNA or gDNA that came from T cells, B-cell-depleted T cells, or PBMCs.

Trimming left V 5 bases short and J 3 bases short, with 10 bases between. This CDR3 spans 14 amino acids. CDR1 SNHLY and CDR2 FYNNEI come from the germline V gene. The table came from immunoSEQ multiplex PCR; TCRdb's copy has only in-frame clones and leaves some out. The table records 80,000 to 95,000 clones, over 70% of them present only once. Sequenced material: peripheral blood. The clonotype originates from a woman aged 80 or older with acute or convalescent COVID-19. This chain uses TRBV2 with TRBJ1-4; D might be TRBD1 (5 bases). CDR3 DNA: TGTGCCAGCAGTAGGTCAGGGCCTAATGAAAAACTGTTTTTT. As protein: CASSRSGPNEKLFF. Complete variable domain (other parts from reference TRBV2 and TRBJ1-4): EPEVTQTPSHQVTQMGQEVILRCVPISNHLYFYWYRQILGQKVEFLVSFYNNEISEKSEIFDDQFSVERPDGSNFTLKIRSTKLEDSAMYFCASSRSGPNEKLFFGSGTQLSVL.